These 19 T cell receptor beta chains were sequenced from one sample in a study of regulatory T cells in long-lasting Graves disease. HTBI primers from iRepertoire and Arm-PCR of CDR3 regions yielded the TCR beta libraries. TCRdb reprocessed the multiplex PCR reads with MiXCR, giving one entry per CDR3 protein. The repertoire holds 350,000 to 450,000 distinct CDR3 sequences, with approximately 15% as singletons. Noted time point: newly diagnosed GD, antithyroid drugs for less than 3 months. Extracted PBMC RNA gave rise to the TCR library. This sample was also put to use in a study of T cells in Graves' hyperthyroidism and ophthalmopathy.

Sequenced material: peripheral blood mononuclear cells (PBMCs), taken at new diagnosis, from a patient treated with antithyroid drugs. The origin of the receptors is a woman in her twenties or thirties with Graves disease.

This clonotype showed up many times. V is TRBV5-6 and J is TRBJ2-7; 11 bases match TRBD1. The CDR3 runs to 14 residues. CDR1 and CDR2 from the germline V gene are SGHDT and YYEEEE. Trimming cost V 4 bases and J 6 bases; bases outside gene matches: 6. Here the CDR3 reads CASSLDRGLREQYF. The CDR3, as DNA: TGTGCCAGCAGCCTGGACAGGGGGCTACGCGAGCAGTACTTC.

This clonotype has more than one count but fewer than ten. The V gene is TRBV25-1, the J gene TRBJ2-1; perhaps TRBD2 as D (6 bases). V was trimmed by 8 bases and J by 10 bases, leaving 18 bases between them. CDR1 and CDR2 (germline): MGHDK, SYGVNS. This CDR3 contains 13 residues. The CDR3 spells CASRSSDYREQFF. The CDR3 DNA reads TGTGCCAGCCGTTCTAGCGACTATAGGGAGCAGTTCTTC. Full variable domain (outside the CDR3, taken from reference TRBV25-1 and TRBJ2-1): EADIYQTPRYLVIGTGKKITLECSQTMGHDKMYWYQQDPGMELHLIHYSYGVNSTEKGDLSSESTVSRIRTEHFPLTLESARPSHTSQYLCASRSSDYREQFFGPGTRLTVL.

This clonotype was recorded many times. The chain has TRBV30 and TRBJ2-7, with TRBD2 matching over 12 bases. V was clipped by 3 bases and J by 6 bases; unmatched bases: 9. CDR1 and CDR2 (germline): GTSNPN, SVGIG (reference sequence). The CDR3 consists of 15 residues. CDR3 loop: CAWSPPSGRAVEQYF. The CDR3, as DNA: TGTGCCTGGAGCCCGCCTAGCGGGAGGGCCGTCGAGCAGTACTTC.

This clonotype was seen a few times. This chain links TRBV7-9 with TRBJ2-3, with a possible D match to TRBD2 (5 bases). Trimming cost V 3 bases and J 6 bases, with 10 bases left between them. Per germline, CDR1 SEHNR and CDR2 FQNEAQ (reference sequence). The CDR3 totals 13 residues. CDR3 amino acids: CASSFSTRDTQYF. Written as DNA, the CDR3 is TGTGCCAGCAGCTTTAGCACTAGGGATACGCAGTATTTT. Supplemented by reference TRBV7-9 and TRBJ2-3, the full variable domain reads DTGVSQNPRHKITKRGQNVTFRCDPISEHNRLYWYRQTLGQGPEFLTYFQNEAQLEKSRLLSDRFSAERPKGSFSTLEIQRTEQGDSAMYLCASSFSTRDTQYFGPGTRLTVL.

There are a few counts of this clonotype. This rearrangement joins TRBV15 to TRBJ2-5, with D possibly TRBD2 on 6 matching bases. With 2 bases removed from V and 4 bases from J, the gap between germline ends came to 11 bases. The germline V gene encodes CDR1 LNHNV and CDR2 YYDKDF (reference sequence). CDR3 size: 14 residues. The CDR3 nucleotides read TGTGCCACCAGCAGACGGGACTCCGGAGAGACCCAGTACTTC. It codes for CATSRRDSGETQYF.

This clonotype was counted ten times or more. This chain joins TRBV30 and TRBJ2-1; D might be TRBD2 (6 bases). The V gene lost 7 bases and the J gene lost 3 bases, with 13 bases spanning the gap. The CDR3 length is 13 residues. Germline V gene sequence: CDR1 GTSNPN, CDR2 SVGIG (reference sequence). The CDR3 sequence is CALAGPNYNEQFF. CDR3 bases: TGTGCCTTGGCGGGACCCAACTACAATGAGCAGTTCTTC.

The sample holds a few counts of this clonotype. The chain links TRBV4-1 to TRBJ2-3; 7 bases are a match to TRBD1. The V gene's germline CDR1 is MGHRA and CDR2 YSYEKL. The CDR3 is 15 amino acids. V was pared by 4 bases and J by 2 bases, with 6 bases of the junction left unmatched. The CDR3 sequence: CASSRTGQFTDTQYF. CDR3 nucleotides: TGCGCCAGCAGCCGAACGGGACAGTTCACAGATACGCAGTATTTT.

The table lists this clonotype with many counts. The chain employs TRBV7-9 and TRBJ2-1, with 8 bases identical to TRBD2. V shed 5 bases, J shed 12 bases, and the junction held 12 bases outside the gene matches. This CDR3 spans 14 amino acids. Germline V gene data show CDR1 as SEHNR and CDR2 as FQNEAQ (reference sequence). Here the CDR3 reads CASSASGRVFGQFF. The DNA for the CDR3 is TGTGCCAGCAGCGCGAGCGGGAGAGTTTTCGGGCAGTTCTTC.

This clonotype has ten or more counts. The chain has TRBV5-4 and TRBJ2-7; 10 nucleotides agree with TRBD1. With V trimmed by 2 bases and J by 5 bases, 7 bases remained unmatched. The CDR3 has 15 amino acids. Per germline, CDR1 SGHNT and CDR2 YYREEE (reference sequence). The CDR3 DNA reads TGTGCCAGCAGCTTACCGGGGACAGGGGTGGACGAGCAGTACTTC. Translated: CASSLPGTGVDEQYF. The full variable domain, in which reference TRBV5-4 and TRBJ2-7 provide the parts outside the CDR3, is ETGVTQSPTHLIKTRGQQVTLRCSSQSGHNTVSWYQQALGQGPQFIFQYYREEENGRGNFPPRFSGLQFPNYSSELNVNALELDDSALYLCASSLPGTGVDEQYFGPGTRLTVT.

This clonotype was seen at least ten times. The chain combines TRBV20-1 with TRBJ2-3, with 11 bases lining up with TRBD2. The CDR3 loop spans 14 amino acids. The V gene's germline CDR1 is DFQATT and CDR2 SNEGSKA (reference sequence). V shed 7 bases and J 2 bases; nucleotides not matched to a gene: 5. The CDR3 reads CSVIAGGITDTQYF. The CDR3 DNA sequence: TGCAGTGTTATAGCGGGAGGGATCACAGATACGCAGTATTTT.

This clonotype was found a few times. This sequence joins TRBV4-1 and TRBJ2-5; 14 bases map to TRBD2. The CDR3 length is 18 residues. The J segment lost 4 bases and the V segment lost 0 bases, leaving 7 bases of the junction unmatched. Germline CDR1 MGHRA, CDR2 YSYEKL. CDR3 nucleotides: TGCGCCAGCAGCCAAGAACCGGGACTAGCGGGAGCAGGAGAGACCCAGTACTTC. This translates into CASSQEPGLAGAGETQYF.

There are many counts of this clonotype. The chain recombines TRBV19 with TRBJ1-1; 9 nucleotides line up with TRBD1. This CDR3 is built from 14 residues. Losses at the gene ends were 4 bases for V and 5 bases for J; bases not matched to a gene: 5. CDR1 and CDR2 from the germline V gene are LNHDA and SQIVND (reference sequence). The CDR3 loop is CASSRQGVRTEAFF. The CDR3 nucleotides are TGTGCCAGTAGTAGACAGGGGGTAAGGACTGAAGCTTTCTTT.

This clonotype has more than one count but fewer than ten. The rearrangement links TRBV29-1 to TRBJ2-1, with 12 bases matching TRBD2. The CDR3 is 13 residues long. CDR1 is SQVTM, CDR2 ANQGSEA, per germline. J was trimmed by 7 bases and V by 8 bases; bases with no gene match: 6. CDR3 DNA sequence: TGCAGCAAACTAGCGGGAGGCCCTAATGAGCAGTTCTTC. Translation gives CSKLAGGPNEQFF.

This clonotype was detected ten times or more. V gene TRBV11-2 combines with J gene TRBJ2-3; no clear D gene. The CDR3 runs 13 residues. Per germline, CDR1 SGHAT and CDR2 FQNNGV. The V and J ends lost 3 bases and 1 base respectively, with 5 bases between them. CDR3 nucleotides: TGTGCCAGCAGCTTCAGACGCACAGATACGCAGTATTTT. It yields the protein CASSFRRTDTQYF.

This clonotype was seen at least ten times. The chain joins TRBV7-9 to TRBJ2-7; TRBD1 might be the D (6 bases). The V and J ends lost 5 bases and 9 bases respectively, with 20 bases between them. The germline gives CDR1 SEHNR, CDR2 FQNEAQ (reference sequence). The length of the CDR3 is 14 residues. The CDR3 region is CASSTTQGHRGQYF. CDR3 DNA: TGTGCCAGCAGCACCACCCAGGGACACCGAGGGCAGTACTTC.

This clonotype was seen many times. J is TRBJ2-7 and V is TRBV6-1; TRBD1 might be the D (5 bases). Trimming cost V 0 bases and J 2 bases, with 14 bases left between them. CDR1 is MNHNS, CDR2 SASEGT, per germline. The CDR3 extends over 16 amino acids. The CDR3 sequence is CASSEALWGPTYEQYF. The CDR3 region has the DNA TGTGCCAGCAGTGAAGCGCTTTGGGGCCCCACCTACGAGCAGTACTTC.

About this clonotype itself: This could be a read error, since a much larger clone is one nucleotide away. The V call is TRBV28, the J call TRBJ2-1, with no clear D. The V end lost 6 bases, the J end lost 8 bases, and 11 bases lay between the germline ends. Per germline, CDR1 MDHEN and CDR2 SYDVKM. The CDR3 spans 12 residues. In DNA, the CDR3 is TGTGCCAGCAGCCTGCGTGTCTATGAGCAGTTCTTC. This sequence encodes CASSLRVYEQFF.

The chain recombines TRBV10-3 with TRBJ2-1; weak D call: TRBD2 (6 bases). The CDR3 has 13 amino acids. Germline V lookup: CDR1 ENHRY, CDR2 SYGVKD. The V end lost 2 bases, the J end lost 5 bases, and 7 bases lay between the germline ends. CDR3 sequence reads: CAISERRDNEQFF. CDR3 nucleotides: TGTGCCATCAGTGAGCGGAGGGACAATGAGCAGTTCTTC.

This clonotype was counted a few times. This clone may be a read error of a much larger clone one base away. V usage is TRBV7-6 and J usage is TRBJ2-3, with D unresolved. Germline CDR1 is SGHVS and CDR2 is FNYEAQ. The CDR3 contains 14 residues. The V end was cut by 0 bases, the J end by 1 base, with 5 bases between. CDR3 loop: CASSLATGTDTQYF. The CDR3 DNA sequence: TGTGCCAGCAGCTTAGCCACCGGCACAGATACGCAGTATTTT.